The 3 T cell receptor beta chains presented below share a single source sample, sequenced in a study of blood T cell repertoires in COVID-19. Only in-frame clones appear in the TCRdb table, and some are missing; sequencing was by immunoSEQ multiplex PCR. Of around 180,000 clones in the sample, approximately 74% were seen once. Sequenced input: peripheral blood. Every receptor here comes from an elderly woman with acute or convalescent COVID-19.

The chain uses TRBV5-6 and TRBJ1-4; D is possibly TRBD1 (6 bases). Germline CDR1 is SGHDT and CDR2 is YYEEEE. The CDR3 is 15 residues long. Trimming removed 2 bases at V and 0 bases at J, with 8 bases between. The CDR3 is CASSLTGSTNEKLFF. The CDR3 nucleotides read TGTGCCAGCAGCTTAACAGGGTCAACTAATGAAAAACTGTTTTTT.

In its sample, this clone was seen a few times. The chain recombines TRBV5-4 with TRBJ2-7; 9 bases are a match to TRBD2. The CDR3 consists of 16 residues. V lost 0 bases, J lost 3 bases, and 7 bases stayed unmatched. Germline V gives CDR1 SGHNT, CDR2 YYREEE (reference sequence). The CDR3 reads CASSLGSSGNFYEQYF. The CDR3 bases are TGTGCCAGCAGCTTGGGGTCTAGCGGGAATTTCTACGAGCAGTACTTC.

There are a few counts of this clone. The gene calls are TRBV7-2 and TRBJ2-2; D remains unclear. The germline V gene encodes CDR1 SGHTA and CDR2 FQGNSA. The CDR3 is 14 residues long. V was clipped by 1 base and J by 8 bases, with 11 bases between them. CDR3 protein: CASSLVWRAGELFF. Here the CDR3 DNA reads TGTGCCAGCAGCTTAGTATGGAGAGCAGGGGAGCTGTTTTTT.